A selection of T cell receptor beta chains follows, all from one sample in a study of cytomegalovirus exposure and HLA in healthy donors. Libraries were prepared by immunoSEQ multiplex PCR; TCRdb keeps only in-frame clonotypes and omits some of them. This table holds some 120,000 clones, 50% to 70% found once. Sequenced: PBMCs. These receptors were collected from a woman aged 40 to 50 in good health and CMV-seropositive. CDR3s leave out the opening cysteine and the closing phenylalanine or tryptophan.

CDR3	J	V	length
ASGLAKDTQY	TRBJ2-3	TRBV12-5	10
ASSQVRDYYEQY	TRBJ2-7	TRBV4-3	12
ASSQLAGSYEQY	NA	TRBV4-1	12
ASSPEPSTGENYEQY	TRBJ2-7	TRBV4-3	15
ASSPKAGPFYEQY	TRBJ2-7	TRBV7-6	13
ASSPGLAGFYEQY	TRBJ2-7	TRBV4-1	13
ASSLSGGLLYNEQF	TRBJ2-1	TRBV27	14
ASSPDQGREQY	TRBJ2-5	TRBV11-2	11
ASSLGLAVEQY	TRBJ2-7	TRBV5-1	11
ASRHLQGGGPNEKLF	TRBJ1-4	TRBV27	15
ASSLGQGAGYGYT	TRBJ1-2	TRBV5-1	13
ASSQDSTGLISGAF	TRBJ1-1	TRBV4-2	14
ASSPQPGTSGNEQF	TRBJ2-1	TRBV7-8	14
ASSLGAGGIDTQY	TRBJ2-3	TRBV28	13
AWSGRGRGEKLF	TRBJ1-4	TRBV30	12
ASSLMTARVLRGGGYT	TRBJ1-2	TRBV7-9	16
ASSGKGSYNEQF	TRBJ2-1	TRBV7-2	12
ASSPTSGSSDTQY	TRBJ2-3	TRBV5-1	13
ASRSRGGGNTEAF	TRBJ1-1	TRBV27	13
ASSLQGTTLF	TRBJ2-1	TRBV6-5	10
ASSGGLGVDEQY	TRBJ2-7	TRBV6-5	12
ASSPLTGGGPQH	TRBJ1-5	TRBV7-9	12
ASSLDGNSYEQY	TRBJ2-7	TRBV7-3	12
ASSLGQGAYEQY	TRBJ2-7	TRBV7-6	12
ASSSLRQGSFEQY	TRBJ2-7	TRBV28	13
ASSINVGADQPQH	TRBJ1-5	TRBV19	13
ASSPATGTEAF	TRBJ1-1	TRBV27	11
ASREGVNTEAF	TRBJ1-1	TRBV19	11
AAQGPLDEQY	TRBJ2-7	TRBV6-5	10
ASSLNSQETQY	TRBJ2-5	TRBV5-4	11
ASSQGPQAGGPYEQY	TRBJ2-7	TRBV4-3	15
ASSLGLAVSYEQY	TRBJ2-7	TRBV11-1	13
ASSIGGDYGYT	TRBJ1-2	TRBV19	11
ASRSSGTEQY	TRBJ2-7	TRBV12-2	10
ASSFKGVNTEAF	TRBJ1-1	TRBV5-4	12
ASSEGLAALTDTQY	TRBJ2-3	TRBV2	14
ASSWDGQGDTGELF	TRBJ2-2	TRBV19	14
AWSGLAGIEQF	TRBJ2-1	TRBV30	11
ASSPRLAGVDEQF	TRBJ2-1	TRBV9	13
ASSIDRDPTGELF	TRBJ2-2	TRBV19	13
ASSLQTGLRETQY	TRBJ2-5	TRBV5-6	13
ASSLAIPTLSGANVLT	TRBJ2-6	TRBV5-1	16